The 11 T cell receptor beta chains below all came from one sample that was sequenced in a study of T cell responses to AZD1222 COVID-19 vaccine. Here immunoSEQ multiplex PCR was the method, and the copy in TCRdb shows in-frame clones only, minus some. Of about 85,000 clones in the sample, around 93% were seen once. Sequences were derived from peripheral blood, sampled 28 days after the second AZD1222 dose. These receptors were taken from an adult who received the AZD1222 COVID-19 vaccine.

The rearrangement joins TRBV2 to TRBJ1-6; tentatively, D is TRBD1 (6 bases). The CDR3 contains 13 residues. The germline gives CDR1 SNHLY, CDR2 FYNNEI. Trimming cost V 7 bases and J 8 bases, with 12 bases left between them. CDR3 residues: CASTRQADSPLHF. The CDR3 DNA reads TGTGCCAGCACCCGACAGGCCGATTCACCCCTCCACTTT.

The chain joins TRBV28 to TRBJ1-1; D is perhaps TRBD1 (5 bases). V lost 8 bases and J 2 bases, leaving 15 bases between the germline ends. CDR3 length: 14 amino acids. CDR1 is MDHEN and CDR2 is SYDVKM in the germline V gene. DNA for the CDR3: TGTGCCAGCTCCATTCCGACAGCTAACACTGAAGCTTTCTTT. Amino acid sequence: CASSIPTANTEAFF.

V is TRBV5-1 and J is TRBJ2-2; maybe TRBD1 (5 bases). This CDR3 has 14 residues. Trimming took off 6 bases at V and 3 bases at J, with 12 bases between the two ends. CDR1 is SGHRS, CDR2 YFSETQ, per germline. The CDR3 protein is CASTPKQDTGELFF. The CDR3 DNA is TGCGCCAGCACCCCAAAACAGGACACCGGGGAGCTGTTTTTT.

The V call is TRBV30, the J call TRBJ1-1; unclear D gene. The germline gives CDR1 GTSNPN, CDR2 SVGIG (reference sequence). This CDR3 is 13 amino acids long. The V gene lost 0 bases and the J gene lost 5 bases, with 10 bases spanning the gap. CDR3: CAWSVGLGTEAFF. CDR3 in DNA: TGTGCCTGGAGTGTGGGCTTGGGAACTGAAGCTTTCTTT.

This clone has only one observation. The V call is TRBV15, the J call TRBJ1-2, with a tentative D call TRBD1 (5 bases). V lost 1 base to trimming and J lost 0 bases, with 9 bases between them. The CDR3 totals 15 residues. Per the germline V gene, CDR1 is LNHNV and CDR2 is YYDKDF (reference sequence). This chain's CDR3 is CATSRGRDSNYGYTF. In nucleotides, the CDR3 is TGTGCCACCAGCAGAGGGCGGGACTCTAACTATGGCTACACCTTC.

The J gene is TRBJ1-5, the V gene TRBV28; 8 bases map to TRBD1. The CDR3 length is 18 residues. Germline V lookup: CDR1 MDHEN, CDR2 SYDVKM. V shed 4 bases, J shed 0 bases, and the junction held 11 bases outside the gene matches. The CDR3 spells CASSSQDRVGSSNQPQHF. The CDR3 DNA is TGTGCCAGCAGTTCACAGGACAGGGTGGGCAGTAGCAATCAGCCCCAGCATTTT.

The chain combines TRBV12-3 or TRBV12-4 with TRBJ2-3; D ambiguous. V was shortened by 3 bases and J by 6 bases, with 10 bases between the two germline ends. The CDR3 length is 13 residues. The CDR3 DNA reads TGTGCCAGCAGTTTGGAGATCCATGATACGCAGTATTTT. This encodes CASSLEIHDTQYF.

The CDR3 here is CSARMGGTQPQHF. The CDR3 bases are TGCAGCGCGCGTATGGGAGGGACTCAGCCCCAGCATTTT. The chain has TRBV29-1 and TRBJ1-5; a weak D match, TRBD1 (5 bases). CDR1 SQVTM and CDR2 ANQGSEA come from the germline V gene. V was trimmed by 7 bases and J by 6 bases, leaving 16 bases between them. The CDR3 runs 13 residues.

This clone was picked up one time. The CDR3 nucleotides read TGTGCCAGCAGCCCCCGTGCCGGGGGACGCATCATCGAAGCTTTCTTT. Translation gives CASSPRAGGRIIEAFF. The J gene is TRBJ1-1, the V gene TRBV21-1. TRBV21-1 has pseudogene status. The CDR3 covers 16 residues.

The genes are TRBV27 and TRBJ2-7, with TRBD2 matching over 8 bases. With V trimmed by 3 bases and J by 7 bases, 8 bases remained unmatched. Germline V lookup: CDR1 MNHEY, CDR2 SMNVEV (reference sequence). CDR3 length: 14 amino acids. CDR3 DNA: TGTGCCAGCAGTTTGACTAGCGACCCTGGGGAGCAGTACTTC. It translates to CASSLTSDPGEQYF.

CDR3 bases: TGTGCCAGCTCACCGGGGGGCAATGAGCAGTTCTTC. Residues: CASSPGGNEQFF. V is TRBV18 and J is TRBJ2-1; possible D gene TRBD2, 6 bases. The V gene's germline CDR1 is KGHSH and CDR2 LQKENI. V shed 3 bases and J shed 6 bases, with 6 bases lying between them. The CDR3 is made up of 12 amino acids.